The rows below give T cell receptor beta chains drawn from one sample of a study of CD8 T cells in Susac syndrome. TCRdb re-analysed the immunoSEQ multiplex PCR reads in MiXCR, keeping a single row per CDR3 protein. The sample lists about 150,000 distinct CDR3 sequences, nearly 97% occurring once. Sequencing input: CD8+ T cells from PBMCs. The receptors stem from a human donor with multiple sclerosis. CDR3s include the opening cysteine and the closing phenylalanine or tryptophan. D genes are given only for firm matches. The listing skips clone size in some rows; elsewhere it reads once, few, many or a size class.

>NA|NA|TRBJ2-5|TRBV27
TGTGCCAGCCGGGCCGAGGGCCTGCAAGAGACCCAGTACTTC
CASRAEGLQETQYF
>NA|NA|TRBJ1-1|TRBV20-1
TGCAGTGCTAGACTGATGGGGCGGACTGAAGCTTTCTTT
CSARLMGRTEAFF
>NA|TRBD1|TRBJ2-3|TRBV19
TGTGCCACCGGACAGGGAAGTCTCAATACGCAGTATTTT
CATGQGSLNTQYF
>NA|NA|TRBJ1-5|TRBV5-6
TGTGCCAGCAGCTTGGGTGTGGGATATCAGCCCCAGCATTTT
CASSLGVGYQPQHF
>NA|NA|TRBJ2-7|TRBV7-9
TGTGCCAGCAGCTCACCGACGGCTTACTCCTACGAGCAGTACTTC
CASSSPTAYSYEQYF
>NA|TRBD2|TRBJ2-1|TRBV3-1
TGTGCCAGCCTCTCCGGGACTAGCGGTTACAATGAGCAGTTCTTC
CASLSGTSGYNEQFF
>NA|NA|TRBJ2-7|TRBV20-1
TGCAGTGCTAAGGAGGGCTACGAGCAGTACTTC
CSAKEGYEQYF
>NA|TRBD1|TRBJ1-5|TRBV2
TGTGCCAGCAGTGAGGACTCCCGGGACAGGGCCGCTAGCAATCAGCCCCAGCATTTT
CASSEDSRDRAASNQPQHF
>NA|NA|TRBJ2-5|TRBV3-1
TGTGCCAGCAGCCAAGGACTAGTACGAGAGACCCAGTACTTC
CASSQGLVRETQYF
>NA|TRBD2|TRBJ2-5|TRBV5-1
TGCGCCAGCAGCTTGGAGGGGCTAGCGGGCCAAGAGACCCAGTACTTC
CASSLEGLAGQETQYF
>NA|NA|TRBJ2-2|TRBV11-1
TGTGCCAGCAAGGGACGGGGCACCGGGGAGCTGTTTTTT
CASKGRGTGELFF
>once|TRBD1|TRBJ1-5|TRBV27
TGTGCCAGCCGACAGGGATCCGGATATAGCAATCAGCCCCAGCATTTT
CASRQGSGYSNQPQHF
>NA|NA|TRBJ2-1|TRBV30
TGTGCCTGGAAGGTGGGGTATGAGCAGTTCTTC
CAWKVGYEQFF
>NA|TRBD1|TRBJ2-5|TRBV27
TGTGCCAGCAGTTCCCTCGGGACAGAAGAGACCCAGTACTTC
CASSSLGTEETQYF
>NA|NA|TRBJ2-2|TRBV29-1
TGCAGCGTTCTAGGGTCACTAGCTCCGAACACCGGGGAGCTGTTTTTT
CSVLGSLAPNTGELFF
>NA|TRBD2|TRBJ2-1|TRBV27
TGTGCCAGCAGTTTGAGTAGCGGGGGGCCTCCCTACAATGAGCAGTTCTTC
CASSLSSGGPPYNEQFF
>NA|NA|TRBJ2-5|TRBV9
TGTGCCAGCAGTCCAACCCATCCGGGACCGATCCAAGAGACCCAGTACTTC
CASSPTHPGPIQETQYF
>once|NA|TRBJ1-5|TRBV6-5
TGTGCCAGCTTTGGACAGAAACTTGATCCCCAGCATTTT
CASFGQKLDPQHF
>NA|TRBD1|TRBJ1-1|TRBV9
TGTGCCAGCAGCCTCTCACCCATGACAGGGTGGGGGGTTTTT
CASSLSPMTGWGVF
>NA|NA|TRBJ1-1|TRBV30
TGTGCCTGGAGTGTACTACGAGGGGACACTGAAGCTTTCTTT
CAWSVLRGDTEAFF
>NA|NA|TRBJ2-2|TRBV6-4
TGTGCCAGCAGGGCCAGGGTTGGAGGGGAGCTGTTTTTT
CASRARVGGELFF
>NA|NA|TRBJ1-1|TRBV29-1
TGCAGCGTTGTAGGAGGAGTTGAAGCTTTCTTT
CSVVGGVEAFF
>NA|NA|TRBJ1-1|TRBV2
TGTGCCAGCAGCCTGGGGTCGGGGGTTGAAGCTTTCTTT
CASSLGSGVEAFF
>NA|NA|TRBJ2-7|TRBV27
TGTGCCAGCGGGTTCGGGTCTGGGGAGCAGTACTTC
CASGFGSGEQYF